The 18 T cell receptor beta chains reported below all come from one sample, sequenced in a study of T cell changes during pregnancy in multiple sclerosis. TCRdb's copy holds only in-frame clones and misses some; the assay was immunoSEQ multiplex PCR. Here the sample spans about 51,000 clones, roughly 93% being singletons. Sequences were derived from peripheral blood, sampled in the second trimester of pregnancy. The receptors originated from a female donor with multiple sclerosis, enrolled in a pregnancy study.

This chain joins TRBV12-1 and TRBJ1-1; the D segment call TRBD1 is taken from the table without a DNA check. TRBV12-1 is described as a pseudogene. The CDR3 has 14 amino acids. DNA for the CDR3: TGTGCCAGCAGCGCCGACAGGGTGAACACTGAAGCTTTCTTT. Residues: CASSADRVNTEAFF.

The chain recombines TRBV6-5 with TRBJ1-2; tentative D call: TRBD1 (5 bases). The germline V gene encodes CDR1 MNHEY and CDR2 SVGAGI. The CDR3 loop spans 12 amino acids. V dropped 4 bases and J dropped 7 bases, with 10 bases sitting between them. The CDR3 spells CASSFRRGGYTF. In nucleotides, the CDR3 is TGTGCCAGCAGTTTTAGGAGGGGTGGCTACACCTTC.

The DNA for the CDR3 is TGCGCCAGCAAACATCAACCGGGACAGGGGGCGCCCGGCGCTGAAGCTTTCTTT. It specifies CASKHQPGQGAPGAEAFF. The V and J genes are TRBV5-1 and TRBJ1-1, with 12 bases matching TRBD1. V shed 6 bases and J 6 bases; nucleotides not matched to a gene: 18. This CDR3 region has 18 residues. The germline CDR1 and CDR2 sequences are SGHRS and YFSETQ.

The chain employs TRBV19 and TRBJ1-2, with TRBD1 matching over 8 bases. The germline gives CDR1 LNHDA, CDR2 SQIVND (reference sequence). CDR3 length: 15 residues. J lost 4 bases, V lost 3 bases, and 7 bases had no gene match. The CDR3 reads CASSIMQGASYGYTF. The CDR3 nucleotides read TGTGCCAGTAGTATCATGCAGGGGGCGAGCTATGGCTACACCTTC. Full variable domain (missing parts from reference TRBV19 and TRBJ1-2): DGGITQSPKYLFRKEGQNVTLSCEQNLNHDAMYWYRQDPGQGLRLIYYSQIVNDFQKGDIAEGYSVSREKKESFPLTVTSAQKNPTAFYLCASSIMQGASYGYTFGSGTRLTVV.

The chain links TRBV6-5 to TRBJ1-1; D unresolved. Germline CDR1 is MNHEY and CDR2 is SVGAGI. The CDR3 covers 12 residues. V dropped 6 bases and J dropped 0 bases, with 5 bases sitting between them. The CDR3 is CASSAVNTEAFF. CDR3 sequence (DNA): TGTGCCAGCAGCGCAGTGAACACTGAAGCTTTCTTT.

The rearrangement links TRBV28 to TRBJ2-7; 10 nucleotides agree with TRBD2. The length of the CDR3 is 15 residues. CDR1 and CDR2 (germline): MDHEN, SYDVKM. J was trimmed by 7 bases and V by 4 bases; bases with no gene match: 10. CDR3 region: CASSSFLAGAGEQYF. CDR3 coding DNA: TGTGCCAGCAGTTCTTTCCTAGCGGGAGCGGGTGAGCAGTACTTC.

This sequence joins TRBV2 and TRBJ1-2; 8 bases are a match to TRBD1. The trim removed 3 bases at V and 13 bases at J, leaving 1 base unmatched. There are 10 residues in the CDR3. Germline V CDR1 and CDR2: SNHLY, FYNNEI. As DNA, the CDR3 is TGTGCCAGCAGTGACACAGGGGGCACCTTC. This gives the protein CASSDTGGTF.

The chain carries TRBV7-9 and TRBJ2-2; possible D gene TRBD1, 6 bases. This CDR3 is 17 amino acids long. The germline V and J ends were trimmed by 3 bases and 0 bases, with 14 bases remaining between them. Germline assignment: CDR1 SEHNR and CDR2 FQNEAQ (reference sequence). CDR3 in amino acids: CASSFPRTAPNTGELFF. CDR3 coding DNA: TGTGCCAGCAGCTTTCCCCGGACAGCCCCGAACACCGGGGAGCTGTTTTTT.

A single count supports this clone. The rearrangement uses TRBV5-1 and TRBJ2-1, with 14 bases aligning to TRBD2. V lost 3 bases to trimming and J lost 3 bases; unmatched junction nucleotides: 8. Germline V gives CDR1 SGHRS, CDR2 YFSETQ. CDR3 length: 18 amino acids. This chain's CDR3 is CASSSGTSGRSNYNEQFF. In nucleotides, the CDR3 is TGCGCCAGCAGCTCCGGGACTAGCGGGAGATCGAACTACAATGAGCAGTTCTTC.

This clone was observed a few times. J is TRBJ2-5 and V is TRBV7-2; 8 positions agree with TRBD2. Germline assignment: CDR1 SGHTA and CDR2 FQGNSA. This CDR3 is built from 16 residues. V trimming: 5 bases; J trimming: 2 bases; junction bases outside the gene matches: 10. CDR3 DNA: TGTGCCAGCAGCCCGAGAAGGCGGGAGGCACAAGAGACCCAGTACTTC. It codes for CASSPRRREAQETQYF.

The count of this clone is one. The chain recombines TRBV13 with TRBJ2-7; weak D call: TRBD2 (7 bases). Germline CDR1 PRHDT, CDR2 FYEKMQ (reference sequence). The CDR3 is made up of 17 amino acids. Between the trimmed V and J ends, which lost 0 bases and 3 bases, there was a span of 18 bases. The CDR3 DNA follows: TGTGCCAGCAGCTTAGGCCTAATAGGGGGGGCGATCTACGAGCAGTACTTC. Amino acids: CASSLGLIGGAIYEQYF.

V usage is TRBV25-1 and J usage is TRBJ2-1, with TRBD2 matching over 13 bases. CDR3 length: 17 residues. J was trimmed by 7 bases and V by 4 bases; bases with no gene match: 10. Germline V gives CDR1 MGHDK, CDR2 SYGVNS. The CDR3 region has the DNA TGTGCCAGCAGTGTTAGGGGGGGGACTAGCGGGGAGAATGAGCAGTTCTTC. It is translated as CASSVRGGTSGENEQFF.

The V and J genes are TRBV7-2 and TRBJ2-7, with 7 bases lining up with TRBD2. Germline V gives CDR1 SGHTA, CDR2 FQGNSA. The CDR3 length is 12 residues. Trimming removed 4 bases from V and 4 bases from J; junction bases left unmatched: 1. The CDR3 spells CASSSSGYEQYF. CDR3 DNA sequence: TGTGCCAGCAGCTCTAGCGGTTACGAGCAGTACTTC.

The chain recombines TRBV28 with TRBJ2-7; possibly TRBD1 for D (6 bases). This CDR3 contains 15 residues. The V gene lost 6 bases and the J gene lost 1 base, with 16 bases spanning the gap. Germline CDR1 and CDR2: MDHEN and SYDVKM. The CDR3 nucleotides are TGTGCCAGCAGCCCCGGGACAATTATTTCCTACGAGCAGTACTTC. Translation: CASSPGTIISYEQYF.

This chain joins TRBV27 and TRBJ1-4; D is unclear. V was shortened by 4 bases and J by 5 bases, with 5 bases between the two germline ends. The CDR3 is 12 residues long. The V gene's germline CDR1 is MNHEY and CDR2 SMNVEV (reference sequence). CDR3 sequence (DNA): TGTGCCAGCAGTTCCCTCAATGAAAAACTGTTTTTT. Translated, it gives CASSSLNEKLFF.

The gene calls are TRBV19 and TRBJ2-1; perhaps TRBD2 as D (6 bases). From germline, CDR1 is LNHDA and CDR2 SQIVND (reference sequence). Trimming stripped 3 bases from V and 2 bases from J, with 14 bases between. This CDR3 comprises 16 residues. This chain's CDR3 is CASSIGSGLAYNEQFF. CDR3 coding DNA: TGTGCCAGTAGTATTGGGAGCGGGCTGGCCTACAATGAGCAGTTCTTC.

In nucleotides, the CDR3 is TGTGCCAGCAGCGTAGCTAGCGGGAGGGACACCGGGGAGCTGTTTTTT. This translates into CASSVASGRDTGELFF. The chain is built from TRBV9 and TRBJ2-2; the match to TRBD2 covers 12 bases. The V gene end was trimmed by 0 bases and the J gene end by 3 bases; junction bases not matched to a gene: 0. CDR1 is SGDLS, CDR2 YYNGEE, per germline. The CDR3 runs 16 residues.

The chain joins TRBV28 to TRBJ1-5; 7 positions match TRBD1. The CDR3 is 17 residues long. Germline V CDR1 and CDR2: MDHEN, SYDVKM. Unmatched junction bases numbered 13, after V lost 4 bases and J lost 4 bases. CDR3 protein: CASSSYRQGRGNQPQHF. Written as DNA, the CDR3 is TGTGCCAGCAGTTCCTATCGACAGGGAAGGGGTAATCAGCCCCAGCATTTT.